What follows describes a single T cell receptor beta chain. Its antigen remains unidentified. Some clones are missing from TCRdb's copy, which holds only in-frame ones; the method was immunoSEQ multiplex PCR. The data hold around 140,000 clones, with more than 90% observed a single time. This sample was taken from a study of T cell responses to AZD1222 COVID-19 vaccine. General study results and limits: Clonal diversity was possibly underestimated, and the donors were mostly white British, with more females. Unmutated variant regions are reportedly the target of nearly half of TCRs that are spike-specific. Spike-specific TCR breadth and depth were elevated following two AZD1222 doses. Only six AZD1222 recipients tested seropositive at baseline.

Germline trimming cut 4 bases from V and 5 bases from J; bases unmatched to any gene: 1. Per the germline V gene, CDR1 is SGHRS and CDR2 is YFSETQ. The CDR3 sequence is 12 residues long. The TCR was taken from an adult in good health. V gene TRBV5-1 combines with J gene TRBJ2-5; 8 bases align to TRBD1. The source was peripheral blood, collected on day 0 of AZD1222 vaccination. CDR3 bases: TGCGCCAGCAGCGACAGGGGTGAGACCCAGTACTTC. Its translation is CASSDRGETQYF.